This TCR beta chain was sequenced in a study of cytomegalovirus exposure and HLA in healthy donors. Study-wide results and caveats: It was shown in a later analysis that HLA-associated TCR beta chains were more clonally expanded than other, equally common chains. While the bulk of TCR sequences proved rare, some public TCRs turned up in many donors.

A few counts support this clone. Antigen specificity is unknown. Primers: 60 Vbeta forward and 13 Jbeta reverse. The repertoire was sequenced with immunoSEQ multiplex PCR; TCRdb's copy has only in-frame clones and lacks some. This table has 200,000 or so clones, more than 70% appearing once. V dropped 4 bases and J dropped 3 bases, with 15 bases sitting between them. Germline CDR1 reads LGHNA; CDR2 reads YNFKEQ. The length of the CDR3 is 16 residues. The source of this sequence is a boy younger than 18 in good health and CMV-seronegative. The specimen was PBMCs. The rearrangement joins TRBV4-2 to TRBJ1-4; D possibly corresponds to TRBD1 (6 bases). The CDR3 DNA follows: TGTGCCAGCAGCCGAGAACCACAGGGTGCTAATGAAAAACTGTTTTTT. It encodes CASSREPQGANEKLFF.